This T cell receptor (beta chain) was recovered during a study of human T cells and chemical hapten exposure. Study-wide background: 0.01% DPC was applied to the upper back in patch tests, which were read at 6 days. Whole-study findings and limits: With DPC sensitization, TCRs exceeding 1 in 1000 frequency showed no change. Expanded TCR sets contained significantly more large CDR3 similarity clusters than controls.

As the library was built, unique molecular identifiers were attached to individual cDNA molecules. TCRdb analysed the RACE reads with MiXCR anew, one entry per CDR3 protein. The sample contains around 120,000 distinct CDR3 sequences, roughly 13% of which appear only once. The sample holds many counts of this clonotype. Antigen: not known. The time point denotes: patch test 1, 2 weeks after DPC sensitization. Treatment reported: therapeutic diphenylcyclopropenone sensitization with weekly scalp DPC. The germline V and J ends were trimmed by 5 bases and 3 bases, with 13 bases remaining between them. The CDR3 sequence is 14 residues long. The germline V gene encodes CDR1 MNHEY and CDR2 SVGAGI.

The receptor was derived from a man between 18 and 29 years old with alopecia areata. Some clones in this sample may be carry-over from other donors' samples. The rearrangement joins TRBV6-5 to TRBJ1-1; tentatively, D is TRBD1 (5 bases). The input for sequencing was whole blood, taken in connection with sensitization to the hapten diphenylcyclopropenone (DPC). The CDR3 is CASSPPGGDTEAFF. The CDR3, as DNA: TGTGCCAGCAGTCCCCCCGGGGGGGACACTGAAGCTTTCTTT.